The 16 T cell receptor beta chains given below trace back to one sample, sequenced in a study of cytomegalovirus exposure and HLA in healthy donors. The PCR used 60 Vbeta and 13 Jbeta primers. The assay was immunoSEQ multiplex PCR, and TCRdb's table has in-frame clones only and misses some. The repertoire holds 100,000 to 120,000 clones, with 76% as singletons. Specimen: PBMCs. The source is a man between 25 and 39 years old in good health and CMV-seropositive.

This chain uses TRBV30 with TRBJ2-5; D remains unclear. Trimming left V 2 bases short and J 1 base short, with 14 bases between. The CDR3 is made up of 15 amino acids. CDR1 and CDR2 (germline): GTSNPN, SVGIG (reference sequence). The CDR3 sequence is CAWSNDHGFQETQYF. The CDR3 region has the DNA TGTGCCTGGAGTAATGATCATGGCTTCCAAGAGACCCAGTACTTC.

V usage is TRBV7-9 and J usage is TRBJ1-2, with TRBD1 matching 8 bases. V dropped 5 bases and J dropped 3; count of bases not matched to a gene: 8. This CDR3 region has 15 residues. The germline gives CDR1 SEHNR, CDR2 FQNEAQ (reference sequence). The CDR3, as DNA: TGTGCCAGCAGCATCGACAGGGGAAGCTACTATGGCTACACCTTC. Protein: CASSIDRGSYYGYTF.

This clone was recorded a few times. CDR3 sequence: CASNPRGAGETQYF. CDR3 bases: TGTGCCAGTAACCCGCGGGGGGCAGGGGAGACCCAGTACTTC. This chain uses TRBV19 with TRBJ2-5; 8 bases match TRBD2. The CDR3 covers 14 residues. Per the germline V gene, CDR1 is LNHDA and CDR2 is SQIVND (reference sequence). The V segment lost 7 bases and the J segment 5 bases; nucleotides outside the gene matches: 9.

The rearrangement uses TRBV4-3 and TRBJ2-1; D remains ambiguous. The germline gives CDR1 LGHNA, CDR2 YSLEER. This CDR3 spans 16 amino acids. Trimming took off 0 bases at V and 0 bases at J, with 9 bases between the two ends. CDR3 sequence: CASSQDQSSSYNEQFF. In nucleotides, the CDR3 is TGCGCCAGCAGCCAAGATCAGTCTAGCTCCTACAATGAGCAGTTCTTC.

The chain carries TRBV27 and TRBJ1-2; D gene unclear. The germline V gene encodes CDR1 MNHEY and CDR2 SMNVEV (reference sequence). V shed 6 bases and J shed 7 bases, with 15 bases lying between them. The CDR3 is made up of 13 amino acids. In DNA form, the CDR3 reads TGTGCCAGCAGCCTCGCCGGGTCCACTGGCTACACCTTC. Protein product: CASSLAGSTGYTF.

The chain recombines TRBV23-1 with TRBJ2-7, with D maybe TRBD2 (6 bases). TRBV23-1 is an open reading frame whose function is uncertain. The CDR3 contains 23 residues. V was clipped by 0 bases and J by 3 bases, with 36 bases between them. The chain's CDR3 is CASSQSKRLPERSGDSRFYEQYF. In DNA form, the CDR3 reads TGCGCCAGCAGTCAATCTAAACGACTGCCCGAGCGGTCTGGGGACTCCCGATTCTACGAGCAGTACTTC.

The rearrangement joins TRBV19 to TRBJ1-5; D may be TRBD1 (6 bases). CDR1 and CDR2 from the germline V gene are LNHDA and SQIVND (reference sequence). CDR3 length: 16 amino acids. V was cut by 4 bases and J by 2 bases, with 15 bases left in between. CDR3 region: CASSSRGTHGNQPQHF. CDR3 bases: TGTGCCAGTAGTAGTAGGGGGACCCATGGCAATCAGCCCCAGCATTTT. The full variable domain, in which reference TRBV19 and TRBJ1-5 provide the parts outside the CDR3, is DGGITQSPKYLFRKEGQNVTLSCEQNLNHDAMYWYRQDPGQGLRLIYYSQIVNDFQKGDIAEGYSVSREKKESFPLTVTSAQKNPTAFYLCASSSRGTHGNQPQHFGDGTRLSIL.

The count of this clone is one. This chain joins TRBV7-9 and TRBJ1-5, with 9 bases that match TRBD1. The germline V gene encodes CDR1 SEHNR and CDR2 FQNEAQ (reference sequence). The CDR3 has 13 residues. V shed 1 base, J shed 9 bases, and the junction held 1 base outside the gene matches. This CDR3 reads CASSLGGQGPQHF. The DNA of the CDR3 is TGTGCCAGCAGCTTAGGGGGACAGGGGCCCCAGCATTTT.

The V and J genes are TRBV7-6 and TRBJ2-7; 10 bases line up with TRBD1. The junction had 9 bases not matched to a gene; V was cut back by 0 bases and J by 7 bases. This CDR3 is built from 16 residues. Per the germline V gene, CDR1 is SGHVS and CDR2 is FNYEAQ. CDR3 nucleotide sequence: TGTGCCAGCAGCTTAGCGTTAAAGACAGGGGGCCGGGAGCAGTACTTC. Residues: CASSLALKTGGREQYF.

This chain connects TRBV20-1 to TRBJ1-2; D not resolved. The CDR3 runs 11 residues. Trimming removed 5 bases from V and 7 bases from J, with 11 bases in between. The germline gives CDR1 DFQATT, CDR2 SNEGSKA (reference sequence). The CDR3 spells CSAQGVSGYTF. DNA for the CDR3: TGCAGTGCTCAAGGAGTAAGTGGCTACACCTTC.

V is TRBV5-4 and J is TRBJ1-5; 8 nucleotides agree with TRBD1. Germline V gene lookup returns CDR1 SGHNT and CDR2 YYREEE (reference sequence). V lost 3 bases and J lost 2; bases outside the gene matches: 7. The CDR3 runs to 16 residues. In DNA, the CDR3 is TGTGCCAGCAGCTGGGGGCCAGGGGGCGGCAATCAGCCCCAGCATTTT. It codes for CASSWGPGGGNQPQHF.

This clone turned up a few times. The rearrangement uses TRBV27 and TRBJ1-4, with D unclear. V lost 1 base and J lost 5, with 8 bases in between. Per the germline V gene, CDR1 is MNHEY and CDR2 is SMNVEV (reference sequence). This CDR3 has 14 amino acids. The CDR3 reads CASSLLTGNEKLFF. As DNA, the CDR3 is TGTGCCAGCAGTTTATTAACGGGAAATGAAAAACTGTTTTTT.

The V call is TRBV7-9, the J call TRBJ1-1; D is unresolved. V lost 0 bases and J 4 bases, leaving 9 bases between the germline ends. The CDR3 runs 14 residues. Germline values: CDR1 SEHNR, CDR2 FQNEAQ (reference sequence). The CDR3 nucleotides read TGTGCCAGCAGCTTAGCGCGCACCTTCACTGAAGCTTTCTTT. This codes for CASSLARTFTEAFF.

The chain joins TRBV6-1 to TRBJ1-5, with 12 bases that match TRBD1. The CDR3 length is 15 residues. The V segment lost 7 bases and the J segment 6 bases; nucleotides outside the gene matches: 7. Per the germline V gene, CDR1 is MNHNS and CDR2 is SASEGT. The CDR3 spells CASKAGTGGGQPQHF. The CDR3, as DNA: TGTGCCAGCAAGGCCGGGACAGGGGGCGGTCAGCCCCAGCATTTT.

The chain is built from TRBV28 and TRBJ1-2, with TRBD1 matching over 7 bases. The CDR3 is 16 residues long. Looked up from germline, CDR1 is MDHEN and CDR2 is SYDVKM. The trim removed 8 bases at V and 0 bases at J, leaving 12 bases unmatched. The CDR3 nucleotides read TGTGCCAGCGGAGGGACAGCCTCAACCCCTAACTATGGCTACACCTTC. As protein: CASGGTASTPNYGYTF.

The gene calls are TRBV11-2 and TRBJ1-1; D is ambiguous. This CDR3 spans 14 amino acids. CDR1 and CDR2 (germline): SGHAT, FQNNGV. V was clipped by 0 bases and J by 2 bases, with 7 bases between them. CDR3 loop: CASSLDQANTEAFF. The DNA for the CDR3 is TGTGCCAGCAGCTTAGATCAGGCAAACACTGAAGCTTTCTTT.